Listed below are T cell receptor beta chains from one sample, sequenced in a study of shared clonotypes between healthy human individuals. Clones were read by immunoSEQ multiplex PCR, and TCRdb kept only the in-frame ones, dropping some. The table lists more than 400,000 clones, roughly 80% of them singletons. Sequencing input: PBMCs. These receptor sequences come from a woman aged 40 to 55 in good health. Some clones in this sample may be carry-over from other donors' samples. The CDR3 runs from the conserved cysteine through the conserved F or W. A D gene is named only where the DNA matches it firmly. The size entry is marked missing in some rows and otherwise reads once, few, many or a size class.

D gene	V gene	J gene	clone size	CDR3 DNA	CDR3 protein
-	TRBV7-2	TRBJ2-3	-	TGTGCCAGCAGCTTAGCGCGCCGCACAGATACGCAGTATTTT	CASSLARRTDTQYF
-	TRBV7-3	TRBJ1-1	-	TGTGCCAGCAGCTCAACACCGAACACTGAAGCTTTCTTT	CASSSTPNTEAFF
-	TRBV5-8	TRBJ1-2	few	TGTGCCAGCAGCTTGGAGGGTCAGCACTATGGCTACACCTTC	CASSLEGQHYGYTF
-	TRBV18	TRBJ2-2	-	TGTGCCAGCTCACTCGACAGAAACACCGGGGAGCTGTTTTTT	CASSLDRNTGELFF
-	TRBV28	TRBJ2-7	-	TGTGCCAGCCGTGCAGCGCTATTGGATTACGAGCAGTACTTC	CASRAALLDYEQYF
-	TRBV11-3	TRBJ2-7	-	TGTGCCAGCAGCCCCCAGGCCAGGGATTTCGACGAGCAGTACTTC	CASSPQARDFDEQYF
TRBD2	TRBV29-1	TRBJ2-3	-	TGCAGCGTTGAAACTAGCGGGAGGCTTGGCACAGATACGCAGTATTTT	CSVETSGRLGTDTQYF
-	TRBV4-2	TRBJ2-4	-	TGTGCCAGCAGCCAAGTAGGGGTAAAAAACATTCAGTACTTC	CASSQVGVKNIQYF
TRBD2	TRBV7-9	TRBJ2-2	-	TGTGCCAGCAGCTTTACCGGGACTAGCTCATTCGGGGAGCTGTTTTTT	CASSFTGTSSFGELFF
TRBD2	TRBV19	TRBJ2-7	many	TGTGCCAGTAAACCTCTAGCGGGGAGCTCCTACGAGCAGTACTTC	CASKPLAGSSYEQYF
-	TRBV28	TRBJ1-4	-	TGTGCCAGCAGTGCACCTGCAACTAATGAAAAACTGTTTTTT	CASSAPATNEKLFF
-	TRBV18	TRBJ1-5	-	TGTGCCAGCTCACCAGGTTGGCAGGATCAGCCCCAGCATTTT	CASSPGWQDQPQHF
-	TRBV7-7	TRBJ2-5	-	TGTGCTAGCAGCTTAGGTTCGGGCGCCTCAGAGACCCAGTACTTC	CASSLGSGASETQYF
TRBD1	TRBV7-8	TRBJ1-2	-	TGTGCCAGCAGTATACGACAGGGTATCGGTGGCTACACCTTC	CASSIRQGIGGYTF
TRBD1	TRBV29-1	TRBJ1-2	-	TGCAGCGTTGCCTGGGCAGGGGGAGAATATGGCTACACCTTC	CSVAWAGGEYGYTF
-	TRBV29-1	TRBJ2-2	-	TGCAGCGTCCGCCAGGGGAACACCGGGGAGCTGTTTTTT	CSVRQGNTGELFF
-	TRBV6-1	TRBJ2-7	-	TGTGCCAGCAGTGATGTCCAGGGACACGAGCAGTACTTC	CASSDVQGHEQYF
TRBD2	TRBV18	TRBJ2-1	once	TGTGCCAGCTCACCCCGGGAGGGTAAGAATGAGCAGTTCTTC	CASSPREGKNEQFF
-	TRBV10-3	TRBJ1-1	once	TGTGCCATCTCCCGGGGACAAAGGAACACTGAAGCTTTCTTT	CAISRGQRNTEAFF
-	TRBV18	TRBJ1-1	once	TGTGCCAGCTCACCCCGTGGGGGGGTGAACACTGAAGCTTTCTTT	CASSPRGGVNTEAFF
TRBD2	TRBV18	TRBJ2-7	-	TGTGCCAGCTCACCACTCCCGGGACTAGCGGGAGCTCCCTACGAGCAGTACTTC	CASSPLPGLAGAPYEQYF
-	TRBV11-2	TRBJ2-4	-	TGTGCCAGCAGCTTAGGGGTCGGCAGATACAAAAACATTCAGTACTTC	CASSLGVGRYKNIQYF
TRBD2	TRBV9	TRBJ2-3	-	TGTGCCAGCAGCACTAGCGGGATTGAAGATACGCAGTATTTT	CASSTSGIEDTQYF
TRBD2	TRBV10-2	TRBJ2-3	-	TGCGCCAGCAGGGACAGCGGGAGGGGGGACACAGATACGCAGTATTTT	CASRDSGRGDTDTQYF
-	TRBV28	TRBJ2-2	-	TGTGCCAGCATAAGAGCGGATACCGGGGAGCTGTTTTTT	CASIRADTGELFF
TRBD1	TRBV5-1	TRBJ1-2	-	TGCGCCAGCAGGACGGAGGGGGCCTATGGCTACACCTTC	CASRTEGAYGYTF
TRBD1	TRBV29-1	TRBJ2-1	-	TGCAGCGTTCATACCGGGACAGACAATGAGCAGTTCTTC	CSVHTGTDNEQFF
TRBD2	TRBV7-7	TRBJ2-1	-	TGTGCTAGCAGCTTACATCCTAGCGGGAGCTCTGAGCAGTTCTTC	CASSLHPSGSSEQFF
-	TRBV4-3	TRBJ1-2	-	TGCGCCAGCAGCCAAGATTTGGGTTACTATGGCTACACCTTC	CASSQDLGYYGYTF
-	TRBV5-5	TRBJ1-1	-	TGTGCCAGCAGCTTGCAACAGATGAACACTGAAGCTTTCTTT	CASSLQQMNTEAFF
-	TRBV5-6	TRBJ2-1	-	TGTGCCAGCAGCCGGGAGAAGGGGCCTGAGCAGTTCTTC	CASSREKGPEQFF
-	TRBV6-5	TRBJ2-7	-	TGTGCCAGCAGACAACAGGTAGCCTCCTACGAGCAGTACTTC	CASRQQVASYEQYF
TRBD1	TRBV10-2	TRBJ2-3	few	TGCGCCAGCAGTGACTATAACAGGGGAACAGATACGCAGTATTTT	CASSDYNRGTDTQYF
-	TRBV2	TRBJ2-5	-	TGTGCCAGCAGTGTAAATGGGTTGGAGACCCAGTACTTC	CASSVNGLETQYF
-	TRBV29-1	TRBJ2-7	-	TGCAGCGTTGAAGGGACAGAGTGGCACGAGCAGTACTTC	CSVEGTEWHEQYF
-	TRBV7-6	TRBJ1-3	once	TGTGCCAGCAGCTCTATACCCGGGTCCCTGCTCTCTGGAAACACCATATATTTT	CASSSIPGSLLSGNTIYF
-	TRBV28	TRBJ1-1	-	TGTGCCAGCAGTCAACAGCCCACTGAGGCTTTCTTT	CASSQQPTEAFF
TRBD1	TRBV7-9	TRBJ2-7	many	TGTGCCAGCAGCCCGGGACAGGGGGCCCCCTACGAGCAGTACTTC	CASSPGQGAPYEQYF
-	TRBV19	TRBJ1-1	-	TGTGCCAGTATAGGAAAGGGGTCCACTGAAGCTTTCTTT	CASIGKGSTEAFF
TRBD1	TRBV6-5	TRBJ1-1	-	TGTGCCAGCAGCCACAGGGGGCTGGGCACTGAAGCTTTCTTT	CASSHRGLGTEAFF
TRBD1	TRBV6-5	TRBJ1-2	-	TGTGCCAGCAGTGCACAGGGGAGCTATGGCTACACCTTC	CASSAQGSYGYTF
-	TRBV2	TRBJ2-7	-	TGTGCCAGCAGTGCCGTCCCTAGACTTCAGTACTTC	CASSAVPRLQYF
-	TRBV18	TRBJ1-2	-	TGTGCCAGCCCTCCCACGGCGGCAGTGGAAAATGGCTACACCTTC	CASPPTAAVENGYTF
TRBD2	TRBV9	TRBJ2-5	-	TGTGCCAGCAGCTCCCAAGGCCTAGCGGGAGAGACCCAGTACTTC	CASSSQGLAGETQYF
-	TRBV7-2	TRBJ2-3	-	TGTGCCAGCAGCTACAGGTCTGGCCGGCCGTCGGATACGCAGTATTTT	CASSYRSGRPSDTQYF
-	TRBV6-1	TRBJ1-4	-	TGTGCCAGCAGTGGGACACTAAATGAAAAACTGTTTTTT	CASSGTLNEKLFF
-	TRBV23-1	TRBJ2-7	-	TGCGCCAGCAGTTCAATGAATACAGGGGGGGAATACGAGCAGTACTTC	CASSSMNTGGEYEQYF
TRBD2	TRBV10-1	TRBJ2-2	-	TGCGCCAGCAGTGAGTCTGGACTAGACGGTACCGGGGAGCTGTTTTTT	CASSESGLDGTGELFF
-	TRBV18	TRBJ2-7	-	TGTGCCAGCTCACCCCCGGGACGGCAGATGGGCGAGCAGTACTTC	CASSPPGRQMGEQYF
-	TRBV28	TRBJ2-5	-	TGTGCCAGCAGAGGCCTTGACGGAAGCCAAGAGACCCAGTACTTC	CASRGLDGSQETQYF